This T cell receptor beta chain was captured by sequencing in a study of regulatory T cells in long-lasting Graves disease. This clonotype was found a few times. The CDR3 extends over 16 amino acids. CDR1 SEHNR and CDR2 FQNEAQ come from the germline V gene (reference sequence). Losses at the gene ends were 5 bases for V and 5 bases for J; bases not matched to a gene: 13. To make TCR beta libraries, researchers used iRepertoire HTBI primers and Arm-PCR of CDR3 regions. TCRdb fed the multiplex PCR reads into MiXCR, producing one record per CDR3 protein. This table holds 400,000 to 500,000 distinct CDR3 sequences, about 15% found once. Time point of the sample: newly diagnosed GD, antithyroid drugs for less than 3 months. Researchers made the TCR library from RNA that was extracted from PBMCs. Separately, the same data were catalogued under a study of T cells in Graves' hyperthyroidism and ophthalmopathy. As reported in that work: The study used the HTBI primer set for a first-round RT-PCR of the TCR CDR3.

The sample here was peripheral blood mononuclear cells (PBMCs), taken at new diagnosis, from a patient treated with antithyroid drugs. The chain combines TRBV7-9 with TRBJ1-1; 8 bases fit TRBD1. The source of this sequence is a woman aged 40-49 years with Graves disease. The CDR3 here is CASSDKLTGGETEAFF. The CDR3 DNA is TGTGCCAGCAGCGACAAACTAACAGGGGGAGAAACTGAAGCTTTCTTT.